This TCR beta chain was documented in a study of T cells after yellow fever vaccination (dated by TCRdb to about 2019). The study in broad terms: The SMART-Seq v4 Ultra Low Input RNA kit was used to prepare libraries from fractions with low cell numbers. Blood samples were taken at several timepoints before and after primary and secondary immunization, and bulk PBMC replicates and cell subsets were isolated. Two healthy male donors made up the cohort, one aged 18 to 29 years and the other aged 30 to 39 years. To follow T-cell clones before and after primary and booster YFV17D yellow fever vaccination, bulk TCR alpha and beta repertoires were sequenced over time.

In the germline V gene (reference sequence), CDR1 corresponds to LNHDA and CDR2 to SQIVND. Counted from cysteine to phenylalanine, this CDR3 has 12 amino acids. Only the CDR3 DNA stays, 36 bases, in frame from base 1. V is clipped by 5 bases and J by 6 bases, and the sequence between their germline boundaries is 10 bases long. In light of the paper, this sample's treatment or condition label describes: live attenuated yellow fever vaccine strain. At each blood-draw timepoint, two biological replicates of bulk PBMCs were collected. A standard Ficoll-Paque protocol was used to isolate PBMCs from peripheral blood. TriZol was used to extract RNA from bulk PBMCs, CD4 and CD8 fractions, and dextramer-positive and dextramer-negative fractions. This clonotype came up a few times. No cognate antigen has been identified for it. Per-base qualities were not stored, and no clone one base away is much larger. Broad study findings and their caveats: Most clones expanded after primary vaccination (approximately 95% of CD4 and 88% of CD8) were re-detected after the booster, suggesting that broad memory maintenance occurred. FACS-sorted repertoires could contain abundant contaminating clonotypes from the bulk population, so computational filtering was required. A small fraction of clonotypes showed up in both the CD4 and CD8 compartments, probably as a result of convergent recombination. The secondary T-cell response was found to be weaker but faster than the primary response, with a peak reached on day 5 rather than on day 15. Only a couple of donors were included in the study, so the extent to which the findings can be generalized is limited.

TCR cDNA was synthesized by 5'RACE template switching, through which a universal primer site and unique molecular identifiers were introduced. Priming for cDNA synthesis came from both the TCR alpha and TCR beta constant segments. Libraries were amplified in two PCR steps, with sample barcodes and sequencing adapters added in the second step. Sequencing of libraries was done on Illumina HiSeq 2500 (2x100 bp) or NovaSeq (2x150 bp). Per the source publication's procedure: Demultiplexing of reads and collapsing into UMI consensus sequences were performed with MIGEC, and V(D)J alignment was carried out with MiXCR. Clonotypes responding to the vaccine were identified with edgeR on replicate PBMC samples, with the criteria of FDR below 0.01 and a log2 fold change above 5 up to day 15. Each bulk clonotype received a CD4 or CD8 identity based on whether the sequenced CD4 or CD8 repertoire contained that clonotype at higher abundance. TCRdb itself trimmed the public reads at Q25 with fastp, ran MiXCR and retained productive beta chains. Identical CDR3 protein sequences are pooled into one entry, listed with their most common genes and DNA. The V and J calls follow TCRdb's processing rather than the paper's. This sample gives about 500,000 distinct CDR3 sequences in total; less than 20% of them show up just once. About 18% of the sample rests with the top ten.

This clonotype was sampled from a man in his late teens or twenties who received the YFV17D yellow fever vaccine. Sequenced material: PBMCs, taken about 5 days after the first yellow fever vaccination. The V and J genes are TRBV19 and TRBJ1-2; the D gene is not confidently resolved. The CDR3 region: CASSFGLDGYTF. The nucleotide sequence reads as follows: TGTGCCAGTAGTTTTGGTCTCGATGGCTACACCTTC.